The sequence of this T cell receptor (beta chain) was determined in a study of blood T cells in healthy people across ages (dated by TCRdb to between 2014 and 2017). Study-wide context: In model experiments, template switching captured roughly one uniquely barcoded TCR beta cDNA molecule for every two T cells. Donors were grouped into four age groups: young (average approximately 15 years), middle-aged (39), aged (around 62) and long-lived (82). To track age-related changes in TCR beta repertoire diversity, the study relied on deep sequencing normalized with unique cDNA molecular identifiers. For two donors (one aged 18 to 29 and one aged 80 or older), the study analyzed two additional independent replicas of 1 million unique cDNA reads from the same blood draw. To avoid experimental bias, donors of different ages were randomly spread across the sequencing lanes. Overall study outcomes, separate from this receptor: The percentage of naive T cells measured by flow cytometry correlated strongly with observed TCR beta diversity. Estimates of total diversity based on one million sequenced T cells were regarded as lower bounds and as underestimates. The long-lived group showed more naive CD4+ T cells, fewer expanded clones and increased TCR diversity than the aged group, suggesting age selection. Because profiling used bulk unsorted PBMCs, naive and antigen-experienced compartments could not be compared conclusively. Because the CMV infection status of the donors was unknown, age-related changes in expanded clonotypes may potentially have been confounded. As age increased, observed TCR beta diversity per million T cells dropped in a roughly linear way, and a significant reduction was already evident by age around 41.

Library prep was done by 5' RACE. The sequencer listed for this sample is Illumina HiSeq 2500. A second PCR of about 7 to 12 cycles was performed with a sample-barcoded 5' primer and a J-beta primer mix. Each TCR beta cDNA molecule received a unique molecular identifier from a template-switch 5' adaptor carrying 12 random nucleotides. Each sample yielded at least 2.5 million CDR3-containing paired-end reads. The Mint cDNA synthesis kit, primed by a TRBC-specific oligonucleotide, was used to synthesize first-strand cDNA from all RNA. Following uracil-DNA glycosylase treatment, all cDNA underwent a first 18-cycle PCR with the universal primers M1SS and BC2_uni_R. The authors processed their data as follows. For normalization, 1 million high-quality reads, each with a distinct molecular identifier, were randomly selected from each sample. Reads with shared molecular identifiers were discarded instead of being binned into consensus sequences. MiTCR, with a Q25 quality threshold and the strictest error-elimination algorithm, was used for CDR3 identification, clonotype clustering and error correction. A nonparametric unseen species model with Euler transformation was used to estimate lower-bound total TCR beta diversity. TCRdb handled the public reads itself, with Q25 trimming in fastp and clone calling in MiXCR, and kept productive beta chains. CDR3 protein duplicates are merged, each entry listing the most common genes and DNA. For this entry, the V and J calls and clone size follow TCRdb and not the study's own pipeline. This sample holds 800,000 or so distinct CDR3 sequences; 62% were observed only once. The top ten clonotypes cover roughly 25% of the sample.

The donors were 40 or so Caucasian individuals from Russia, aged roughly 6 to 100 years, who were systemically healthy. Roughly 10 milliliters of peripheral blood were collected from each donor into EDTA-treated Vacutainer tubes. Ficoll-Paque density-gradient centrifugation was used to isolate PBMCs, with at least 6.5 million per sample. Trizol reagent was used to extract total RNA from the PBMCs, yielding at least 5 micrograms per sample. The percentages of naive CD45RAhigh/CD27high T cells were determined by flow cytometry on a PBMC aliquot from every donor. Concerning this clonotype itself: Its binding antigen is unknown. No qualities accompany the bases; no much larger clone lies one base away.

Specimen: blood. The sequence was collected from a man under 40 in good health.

The DNA sequence follows: TGCGCCAGCAGCTCTACCCGCAGCGGGGGGGCGAGTGAGCAGTTCTTC. Its translation is CASSSTRSGGASEQFF. This chain joins TRBV5-1 to TRBJ2-1, with 10 middle bases fitting TRBD2. From V the trimming removes 3 bases and from J it removes 9 bases, while the gene matches leave 12 bases of the junction unaccounted for. The CDR3 measures 16 amino acids from cysteine to phenylalanine. The CDR3 DNA has 48 bases and is translated from base 1. In the germline V gene, CDR1 corresponds to SGHRS and CDR2 to YFSETQ.